One sample yielded the 27 T cell receptor beta chains listed below, sequenced in a study of kidney transplant recipient with SARS-CoV-2 infection. TCRdb reprocessed the reads with MiXCR, giving one entry per CDR3 protein. The sample includes 200,000 to 300,000 distinct CDR3 sequences, 29% of them seen just once. Sequenced here: a blood sample, sampled at baseline and on approximately day 120 from a kidney transplant recipient. The receptors shown here come from a male patient younger than 45 who had COVID-19 and was a kidney transplant recipient. The T cells may come from the graft donor.

This clonotype occurred many times. V usage is TRBV30 and J usage is TRBJ1-6; D uncertain. The V end lost 3 bases, the J end lost 5 bases, and 8 bases lay between the germline ends. The CDR3 covers 13 residues. The germline CDR1 and CDR2 sequences are GTSNPN and SVGIG (reference sequence). The CDR3 region is CAWRFTDNSPLHF. The CDR3 region has the DNA TGTGCCTGGAGATTTACAGATAATTCACCCCTCCACTTT.

This clonotype was seen only once. A much larger clone lies a single base off, so this may be a read error. This chain uses TRBV11-3 with TRBJ1-2, with D unclear. This CDR3 contains 17 residues. CDR1 is SGHNT and CDR2 is YENEEA in the germline V gene. CDR3 bases: TGTGCCAGCAGCGAGGGCATCGATCTCGGAAAGACCTATGGCTACGCCTTC. This codes for CASSEGIDLGKTYGYAF.

As to this clonotype: A read error is possible here, since a much larger clone lies one base away. The V and J genes are TRBV5-2 and TRBJ2-6. TRBV5-2 corresponds to a pseudogene. CDR3 length: 18 residues. The CDR3 sequence: CASMKIESTQSRANVPTF. The CDR3 DNA follows: TGTGCCAGCATGAAGATTGAGAGTACACAAAGTCGGGCCAACGTCCCGACTTTC.

Comment on this clonotype: A clone one base away is much larger, so this may be a read error. The rearrangement uses TRBV24-1 and TRBJ2-1, with 10 bases identical to TRBD1. The J segment lost 6 bases and the V segment lost 5 bases, leaving 6 bases of the junction unmatched. The CDR3 contains 15 residues. Per germline, CDR1 KGHDR and CDR2 SFDVKD. The CDR3 reads CATSVSRDRGNEQFF. CDR3 DNA: TGTGCCACCAGTGTTTCCCGGGACAGGGGCAATGAGCAGTTCTTC.

In this sample, this clonotype turned up a few times. This rearrangement joins TRBV7-2 to TRBJ2-5, with 7 bases matching TRBD1. With V trimmed by 5 bases and J by 4 bases, 13 bases remained unmatched. Germline CDR1 is SGHTA and CDR2 is FQGNSA. This CDR3 has 16 residues. The CDR3 bases are TGTGCCAGCAGCCAAAGAAGGGGGCTAAGTTCAGAGACCCAGTACTTC. This gives the protein CASSQRRGLSSETQYF.

With respect to this clonotype: A much bigger clone sits one base away, suggesting this may be a read error. The CDR3 reads CASGHPSGYEQYF. The CDR3 DNA is TGTGCCAGCGGCCACCCTAGCGGGTACGAGCAGTACTTC. The chain carries TRBV3-2 and TRBJ2-7; the D call in the table, TRBD2, was not verified against the DNA. TRBV3-2 is tagged as a pseudogene. The CDR3 is 13 residues long.

This clonotype has just a few counts. The chain uses TRBV7-3 and TRBJ1-1; no clear D gene. Trimming took off 3 bases at V and 3 bases at J, with 8 bases between the two ends. CDR1 SGHTA and CDR2 FQGTGA come from the germline V gene. CDR3 length: 13 residues. The chain's CDR3 is CASSFDRHTEAFF. The CDR3 nucleotides read TGTGCCAGCAGCTTTGACCGTCACACTGAAGCTTTCTTT.

This clonotype occurred many times. The chain joins TRBV19 to TRBJ1-2; D ambiguous. V gave up 5 bases and J gave up 4 bases, with 23 bases separating them. This CDR3 is built from 17 residues. CDR1 and CDR2 from the germline V gene are LNHDA and SQIVND (reference sequence). The CDR3 protein is CASSLLVTNRKTYGYTF. The CDR3 nucleotides read TGTGCCAGTAGTTTGCTTGTGACAAATCGAAAGACCTATGGCTACACCTTC. Using reference TRBV19 and TRBJ1-2 for the parts outside the CDR3, the full variable domain is DGGITQSPKYLFRKEGQNVTLSCEQNLNHDAMYWYRQDPGQGLRLIYYSQIVNDFQKGDIAEGYSVSREKKESFPLTVTSAQKNPTAFYLCASSLLVTNRKTYGYTFGSGTRLTVV.

The chain is built from TRBV6-4 and TRBJ1-2; D uncertain. Germline CDR1 reads MRHNA; CDR2 reads SNTAGT. V was cut by 5 bases and J by 4 bases, with 23 bases left in between. CDR3 length: 17 amino acids. The CDR3 DNA follows: TGTGCCAGCAGTCATGAGCACTCACACGGAAAGACCTATGGCTACACCTTC. Residues: CASSHEHSHGKTYGYTF.

This clonotype was counted ten times or more. J is TRBJ2-7 and V is TRBV9; D might be TRBD1 or TRBD2, each matching 6 bases. The CDR3 runs 14 residues. CDR1 is SGDLS, CDR2 YYNGEE, per germline. Trimming stripped 4 bases from V and 2 bases from J, with 13 bases between. CDR3: CASSKGGAPYEQYF. CDR3 bases: TGTGCCAGCAGCAAGGGGGGAGCACCCTACGAGCAGTACTTC.

This clonotype has more than one count but fewer than ten. The rearrangement joins TRBV4-3 to TRBJ2-1; 8 bases agree with TRBD1. CDR1 is LGHNA and CDR2 is YSLEER in the germline V gene. The junction had 15 bases not matched to a gene; V was cut back by 1 base and J by 10 bases. CDR3 length equals 17 residues. CDR3 bases: TGCGCCAGCAGCCAAGCCGGCCTCGGACAGGGCCGAAGGGAGCAGTTCTTC. Its translation: CASSQAGLGQGRREQFF.

Regarding this clonotype: A much larger clone sits a single nucleotide away, making a read error possible. The gene calls are TRBV5-1 and TRBJ2-7; a weak D match, TRBD2 (5 bases). This CDR3 is 14 amino acids long. Germline CDR1 and CDR2: SGHRS and YFSETQ. The DNA of the CDR3 is TGCGTCAGCGCTAAACTAGAAAGCTCCTACGAGCAGTACTTC. Translation gives CVSAKLESSYEQYF.

This clonotype was counted ten times or more. This chain joins TRBV6-5 and TRBJ2-1; 8 nucleotides line up with TRBD1. Germline assignment: CDR1 MNHEY and CDR2 SVGAGI. The CDR3 covers 14 residues. V dropped 4 bases and J dropped 8; count of bases not matched to a gene: 7. CDR3 in amino acids: CASSWDRRHDEQFF. The CDR3, as DNA: TGTGCCAGCAGTTGGGACAGGAGGCACGATGAGCAGTTCTTC.

This clonotype was detected many times. V usage is TRBV12-3 or TRBV12-4 and J usage is TRBJ2-1; D is unclear. The V end lost 6 bases, the J end lost 7 bases, and 10 bases lay between the germline ends. The CDR3 has 12 residues. The CDR3 nucleotides are TGTGCCAGCAGACCCTCCGGGAATGAGCAGTTCTTC. It encodes CASRPSGNEQFF.

This clonotype was picked up many times. The chain recombines TRBV3-1 with TRBJ1-1; D might be TRBD1 (5 bases). From germline, CDR1 is LGHDT and CDR2 YNNKEL (reference sequence). V lost 5 bases and J lost 4, with 23 bases in between. The CDR3 has 17 residues. The chain's CDR3 is CASSSGDPISIRTEAFF. The CDR3 DNA reads TGTGCCAGCAGCTCGGGGGATCCCATTTCAATTCGCACTGAAGCTTTCTTT.

This clonotype was found many times. This chain links TRBV5-4 with TRBJ1-2; D is ambiguous. This CDR3 region has 16 residues. Germline-derived CDR1 and CDR2 are SGHNT and YYREEE (reference sequence). V lost 7 bases, J lost 4 bases, and 23 bases lay in between. Here the CDR3 reads CASRPPVPGKTYGYTF. DNA for the CDR3: TGTGCCAGCCGCCCCCCCGTACCAGGAAAGACCTATGGCTACACCTTC.

In its sample, this clonotype was seen many times. The chain carries TRBV9 and TRBJ1-2, with 7 bases identical to TRBD1. This CDR3 has 14 residues. V trimming: 4 bases; J trimming: 5 bases; junction bases outside the gene matches: 8. Germline V CDR1 and CDR2: SGDLS, YYNGEE. CDR3 protein: CASSFGTALYGYTF. The CDR3 DNA sequence: TGTGCCAGCAGCTTCGGGACAGCCCTTTATGGCTACACCTTC.

As regards this clonotype: Since a much larger clone is just one base distant, this may be a read error. This CDR3 fails to terminate in the conserved phenylalanine or tryptophan, so it likely reflects a read error. The V call is TRBV27, the J call TRBJ2-7; D is perhaps TRBD2 (5 bases). V gave up 2 bases and J gave up 2 bases, with 16 bases separating them. This CDR3 is built from 16 residues. Germline V lookup: CDR1 MNHEY, CDR2 SMNVEV (reference sequence). CDR3 nucleotides: TGTGCCAGCAGTTTAGTCGCGGGCAGTGAGACCTACGAGCAGTACTCC. It is translated as CASSLVAGSETYEQYS.

This clonotype was observed many times. The genes are TRBV15 and TRBJ2-1; TRBD2 matches 9 bases. Germline V CDR1 and CDR2: LNHNV, YYDKDF (reference sequence). With 3 bases clipped from V and 9 bases from J, the junction kept 9 bases outside the gene matches. The CDR3 consists of 15 residues. The CDR3 region is CATSSEAGGPGEQFF. The CDR3 region has the DNA TGTGCCACCAGCAGTGAGGCGGGAGGGCCCGGTGAGCAGTTCTTC.

There are a few counts of this clonotype. This may be a read error: a much more frequent sequence differs by one nucleotide. The CDR3 region has the DNA TGTGCCAGCAACCCTTCGGGTTCGGGAGGGTTGGGGGAGCAGTACTTC. Protein product: CASNPSGSGGLGEQYF. The V and J genes are TRBV4-2 and TRBJ2-7; the match to TRBD2 covers 8 bases. V was clipped by 7 bases and J by 7 bases; unmatched bases: 18. This CDR3 is 16 amino acids long. Germline loops: CDR1 LGHNA, CDR2 YNFKEQ.

The rearrangement links TRBV6-1 to TRBJ2-1, with D perhaps matching TRBD2 (6 bases). The germline CDR1 and CDR2 sequences are MNHNS and SASEGT. This CDR3 is built from 15 residues. The ends were cut back, 2 bases at V and 4 bases at J, with 12 bases in the middle. The CDR3 nucleotides are TGTGCCAGCAGTGAAAGGTCTAGCGTATACAATGAGCAGTTCTTC. This gives the protein CASSERSSVYNEQFF.

This clonotype was found many times. V gene TRBV19 combines with J gene TRBJ1-1, with 8 bases that match TRBD1. V was clipped by 7 bases and J by 6 bases; unmatched bases: 10. The CDR3 has 14 amino acids. From germline, CDR1 is LNHDA and CDR2 SQIVND (reference sequence). DNA of the CDR3: TGTGCCAGTAACAAAGGACAGGGATTATCTGAAGCTTTCTTT. Protein sequence: CASNKGQGLSEAFF.

This clonotype showed up many times. The chain combines TRBV4-1 with TRBJ1-2; D remains ambiguous. V lost 4 bases, J lost 4 bases, and 16 bases lay in between. The CDR3 runs 15 residues. The germline V gene has CDR1 MGHRA and CDR2 YSYEKL. The CDR3 DNA sequence: TGCGCCAGCAGCCGCCAGGCAGGTTTAGTCTATGGCTACACCTTC. Translation gives CASSRQAGLVYGYTF.

Regarding this clonotype: With a much larger clone just one base away, this may be a read error. This chain joins TRBV19 and TRBJ1-2, with a tentative D call TRBD1 (5 bases). This CDR3 is built from 17 residues. Germline CDR1 LNHDA, CDR2 SQIVND (reference sequence). Trimming cost V 5 bases and J 4 bases, with 23 bases left between them. The CDR3: CASSGMRTNRKTYGYTF. The CDR3 DNA reads TGTGCCAGTAGTGGCATGAGGACAAATCGAAAGACCTATGGCTACACCTTC.

At least ten counts were recorded for this clonotype. The chain has TRBV4-2 and TRBJ1-5; D gene uncertain. Per the germline V gene, CDR1 is LGHNA and CDR2 is YNFKEQ. The CDR3 has 15 amino acids. The germline V and J ends were trimmed by 0 bases and 7 bases, with 13 bases remaining between them. The CDR3 reads CASSQEGGPQQPQHF. CDR3 sequence (DNA): TGTGCCAGCAGCCAAGAGGGAGGGCCTCAGCAGCCCCAGCATTTT.

As for this clonotype: One end of the junction varies from germline; a read error may be responsible. V and J are TRBV6-5 and TRBJ1-2; TRBD1 matches 9 bases. Germline lookup yields CDR1 MNHEY and CDR2 SVGAGI. CDR3 length equals 15 residues. In DNA, the CDR3 is TGTGCCAGCAATTACCAAACAGGGGGCGCGTTTAGCTACACCTTC. This encodes CASNYQTGGAFSYTF.

This clonotype was seen repeatedly, ten times or more. The genes are TRBV20-1 and TRBJ2-7; D may be TRBD2 (6 bases). Trimming cost V 1 base and J 7 bases, with 14 bases left between them. The CDR3 runs 13 residues. Germline V gene sequence: CDR1 DFQATT, CDR2 SNEGSKA (reference sequence). Written as DNA, the CDR3 is TGCAGTGCTAGAGTGACGGGAGCGGTAGAGCAGTACTTC. Translating it yields CSARVTGAVEQYF.